The 15 T cell receptor beta chains presented below share a single source sample, sequenced in a study of blood T cell repertoires in COVID-19. Repertoires were generated with immunoSEQ multiplex PCR, while TCRdb's copy carries only in-frame clones and drops some. The sample has under 300,000 clones; around 90% are singletons. Sequencing was performed on peripheral blood. These receptors all come from a man aged 45 to 65 with acute or convalescent COVID-19.

The rearrangement uses TRBV19 and TRBJ1-4; TRBD1 matches at 8 bases. The CDR3 has 17 amino acids. The J segment lost 0 bases and the V segment lost 3 bases, leaving 6 bases of the junction unmatched. Germline values: CDR1 LNHDA, CDR2 SQIVND (reference sequence). CDR3 loop: CASSIGQGLPTNEKLFF. The DNA of the CDR3 is TGTGCCAGTAGTATTGGACAGGGACTCCCAACTAATGAAAAACTGTTTTTT.

This clone was detected a few times. V gene TRBV5-4 combines with J gene TRBJ2-1; 11 bases agree with TRBD1. CDR1 SGHNT and CDR2 YYREEE come from the germline V gene (reference sequence). The CDR3 has 16 residues. Trimming took 4 bases from V and 8 from J; bases not matched to a gene: 11. CDR3 residues: CASSKAPGQGGDEQFF. The CDR3 DNA is TGTGCCAGCAGCAAAGCACCGGGACAGGGGGGGGATGAGCAGTTCTTC.

The chain uses TRBV3-1 (or the pseudogene TRBV3-2) and TRBJ2-2; D gene ambiguous. This CDR3 comprises 17 residues. The germline V gene encodes CDR1 LGHDT and CDR2 YNNKEL (reference sequence). Trimming stripped 1 base from V and 7 bases from J, with 19 bases between. CDR3 amino acids: CASSQVPRSRGYGELFF. As DNA, the CDR3 is TGTGCCAGCAGCCAAGTTCCTCGCTCGCGAGGATACGGGGAGCTGTTTTTT.

The chain combines TRBV5-1 with TRBJ2-7; TRBD1 matches 9 bases. The trim removed 1 base at V and 2 bases at J, leaving 4 bases unmatched. The CDR3 spans 15 residues. The germline gives CDR1 SGHRS, CDR2 YFSETQ. CDR3 region: CASSLRTGAPYEQYF. In DNA, the CDR3 is TGCGCCAGCAGCTTGCGGACAGGGGCCCCCTACGAGCAGTACTTC.

V is TRBV9 and J is TRBJ2-6; TRBD1 agrees at 10 bases. CDR1 and CDR2 from the germline V gene are SGDLS and YYNGEE. This CDR3 is built from 19 residues. Trimming cost V 3 bases and J 2 bases; bases outside gene matches: 11. CDR3 region: CASSAPGGQGTPGANVLTF. CDR3 nucleotides: TGTGCCAGCAGCGCCCCCGGGGGACAGGGGACCCCTGGGGCCAACGTCCTGACTTTC.

This chain links TRBV12-5 with TRBJ2-2; D not resolved. V was clipped by 5 bases and J by 6 bases, with 10 bases between them. The germline CDR1 and CDR2 sequences are LGHNT and FRNRAP. CDR3 size: 13 residues. The CDR3 sequence: CASGPGASGELFF. The CDR3 coding sequence is TGTGCTAGTGGTCCCGGAGCGTCCGGGGAGCTGTTTTTT.

This chain connects TRBV9 to TRBJ2-3, with 9 bases that match TRBD1. This CDR3 region has 15 residues. Germline assignment: CDR1 SGDLS and CDR2 YYNGEE. The V segment lost 1 base and the J segment 4 bases; nucleotides outside the gene matches: 4. CDR3 residues: CASSVPGQGSDTQYF. CDR3 sequence (DNA): TGTGCCAGCAGCGTACCGGGACAGGGCTCAGATACGCAGTATTTT. The full variable domain, completed using reference TRBV9 and TRBJ2-3, is DSGVTQTPKHLITATGQRVTLRCSPRSGDLSVYWYQQSLDQGLQFLIQYYNGEERAKGNILERFSAQQFPDLHSELNLSSLELGDSALYFCASSVPGQGSDTQYFGPGTRLTVL.

The genes are TRBV9 and TRBJ2-7, with TRBD1 matching 7 bases. Germline trimming cut 4 bases from V and 5 bases from J; bases unmatched to any gene: 9. Germline CDR1 reads SGDLS; CDR2 reads YYNGEE. The CDR3 is 14 amino acids. CDR3 nucleotide sequence: TGTGCCAGCAGCTTAGGGGGACAGAGCCACGAGCAGTACTTC. It codes for CASSLGGQSHEQYF.

The chain couples TRBV5-1 to TRBJ2-5, with 7 bases aligning to TRBD2. With V trimmed by 7 bases and J by 5 bases, 11 bases remained unmatched. The CDR3 spans 14 residues. Per germline, CDR1 SGHRS and CDR2 YFSETQ. CDR3 DNA sequence: TGCGCCAGCTGGCGGTTGGGAGGGGCCGAGACCCAGTACTTC. Translating gives CASWRLGGAETQYF.

The rearrangement links TRBV5-5 to TRBJ2-5; 9 nucleotides match TRBD2. V gave up 6 bases and J gave up 4 bases; unmatched junction bases: 7. This CDR3 has 14 amino acids. Germline V gene sequence: CDR1 SGHKS, CDR2 YYEKEE (reference sequence). The CDR3 sequence: CASNSGGGRETQYF. CDR3 sequence (DNA): TGTGCCAGCAATAGCGGGGGAGGAAGAGAGACCCAGTACTTC.

The sample holds a few counts of this clone. V and J are TRBV3-1 (or the pseudogene TRBV3-2) and TRBJ1-5; unclear D gene. V lost 0 bases to trimming and J lost 8 bases, with 8 bases between them. CDR1 and CDR2 (germline): LGHDT, YNNKEL (reference sequence). The CDR3 has 13 residues. This CDR3 reads CASSQELGKPQHF. The CDR3 DNA follows: TGTGCCAGCAGCCAAGAGTTGGGCAAGCCCCAGCATTTT.

The V call is TRBV19, the J call TRBJ1-6; TRBD1 might be the D (5 bases). CDR3 length: 12 amino acids. V lost 8 bases and J 10 bases, leaving 12 bases between the germline ends. Germline lookup yields CDR1 LNHDA and CDR2 SQIVND (reference sequence). The CDR3 region is CASGQRRSPLHF. The CDR3 DNA follows: TGTGCCAGTGGACAACGACGATCACCCCTCCACTTT.

Regarding this clone: The junction differs from germline at one of its ends, possibly a read error. The V gene is TRBV30, the J gene TRBJ1-1, with a tentative D call TRBD1 (5 bases). The CDR3 is 14 residues long. Germline loops: CDR1 GTSNPN, CDR2 SVGIG (reference sequence). CDR3 bases: TGTGCCTGGAGTGTAGTTGGGGGGAATGCGGGTCCCTCCTTT. Its translation: CAWSVVGGNAGPSF.

This clone has more than one count but fewer than ten. This chain connects TRBV2 to TRBJ1-6; perhaps TRBD1 as D (6 bases). Trimming pared 3 bases from V and 5 bases from J, leaving 8 bases between. CDR1 SNHLY and CDR2 FYNNEI come from the germline V gene. The CDR3 sequence is 14 residues long. The CDR3 is CASSEGANNSPLHF. For the CDR3, the DNA is TGTGCCAGCAGTGAGGGGGCCAATAATTCACCCCTCCACTTT. The variable domain in full, completed from reference TRBV2 and TRBJ1-6, reads EPEVTQTPSHQVTQMGQEVILRCVPISNHLYFYWYRQILGQKVEFLVSFYNNEISEKSEIFDDQFSVERPDGSNFTLKIRSTKLEDSAMYFCASSEGANNSPLHFGNGTRLTVT.

The V gene is TRBV27, the J gene TRBJ2-3; D might be TRBD2 (6 bases). V was clipped by 2 bases and J by 8 bases, with 23 bases between them. The CDR3 spans 17 residues. The germline gives CDR1 MNHEY, CDR2 SMNVEV (reference sequence). CDR3 sequence (DNA): TGTGCCAGCAGTTTAGCGGGCGGGGCGGGATCGGGGGTTACGCAGTATTTT. It translates to CASSLAGGAGSGVTQYF.